The 22 T cell receptor beta chains listed next were all sequenced from one sample in a study of shared clonotypes between healthy human individuals. The repertoire was sequenced with immunoSEQ multiplex PCR; TCRdb's copy has only in-frame clones and lacks some. The sample lists fewer than 850,000 clones; around 90% were seen once. Sequencing input: memory CD8+ T cells from PBMCs. Specified subset: CD45RO+ cells pooled with CCR7-negative TemRA cells. These receptors all stem from a man younger than 35 in good health. Some clones in this sample may be carry-over from other donors' samples.

J is TRBJ2-2 and V is TRBV5-1; 7 bases fit TRBD2. Germline CDR1 SGHRS, CDR2 YFSETQ. The V gene end was trimmed by 2 bases and the J gene end by 7 bases; junction bases not matched to a gene: 8. CDR3 size: 15 residues. The CDR3 bases are TGCGCCAGCAGCTTTAGACTAGCTCGGCGCGGGGAGCTGTTTTTT. Encoded protein: CASSFRLARRGELFF.

The chain employs TRBV27 and TRBJ2-2, with 12 bases aligning to TRBD2. Germline V CDR1 and CDR2: MNHEY, SMNVEV (reference sequence). CDR3 size: 19 residues. Trimming cost V 0 bases and J 6 bases; bases outside gene matches: 11. CDR3 DNA: TGTGCCAGCAGTTTATCGATAAGATGGCTAGCGGGAGGGCCCGGGGAGCTGTTTTTT. Amino acid sequence: CASSLSIRWLAGGPGELFF.

V gene TRBV7-6 combines with J gene TRBJ2-7; D not resolved. Germline-derived CDR1 and CDR2 are SGHVS and FNYEAQ. This CDR3 is built from 12 residues. Deletions cut 4 bases from V and 2 bases from J, with 6 bases between. The CDR3 DNA is TGTGCCAGCAGCTCATGGCCCTACGAGCAGTACTTC. This codes for CASSSWPYEQYF. The complete variable domain, with remaining parts taken from reference TRBV7-6 and TRBJ2-7, reads GAGVSQSPRYKVTKRGQDVALRCDPISGHVSLYWYRQALGQGPEFLTYFNYEAQQDKSGLPNDRFSAERPEGSISTLTIQRTEQRDSAMYRCASSSWPYEQYFGPGTRLTVT.

The table lists this clone with many counts. This chain uses TRBV11-3 with TRBJ2-1; 8 bases match TRBD2. V dropped 3 bases and J dropped 5; count of bases not matched to a gene: 3. Germline V gives CDR1 SGHNT, CDR2 YENEEA. The CDR3 has 14 residues. CDR3 amino acids: CASSFSGVNNEQFF. CDR3 bases: TGTGCCAGCAGCTTTAGCGGGGTGAACAATGAGCAGTTCTTC. Drawing the rest from reference TRBV11-3 and TRBJ2-1, the complete variable domain is EAGVVQSPRYKIIEKKQPVAFWCNPISGHNTLYWYLQNLGQGPELLIRYENEEAVDDSQLPKDRFSAERLKGVDSTLKIQPAELGDSAVYLCASSFSGVNNEQFFGPGTRLTVL.

About this clone itself: In the same sample, other DNA sequences code for this CDR3. The rearrangement links TRBV27 to TRBJ2-7; 7 bases fit TRBD2. Germline trimming cut 0 bases from V and 7 bases from J; bases unmatched to any gene: 6. CDR1 MNHEY and CDR2 SMNVEV come from the germline V gene (reference sequence). This CDR3 is 14 amino acids long. The DNA of the CDR3 is TGTGCCAGCAGTTTATCCTGGAGCGGGGATGAGCAGTACTTC. It translates to CASSLSWSGDEQYF.

The chain joins TRBV5-1 to TRBJ1-2, with 12 bases lining up with TRBD1. The CDR3 contains 18 residues. Trimming cost V 4 bases and J 2 bases; bases outside gene matches: 12. Per the germline V gene, CDR1 is SGHRS and CDR2 is YFSETQ. CDR3 in amino acids: CASSVPPPGTGGNYGYTF. The CDR3 DNA is TGCGCCAGCAGCGTTCCTCCCCCGGGGACAGGGGGCAACTATGGCTACACCTTC.

This rearrangement joins TRBV30 to TRBJ1-2; tentatively, D is TRBD1 (5 bases). This CDR3 is 14 amino acids long. Trimming removed 2 bases from V and 3 bases from J, with 13 bases in between. Germline CDR1 and CDR2: GTSNPN and SVGIG (reference sequence). CDR3 loop: CAWSIRLGDYGYTF. Written as DNA, the CDR3 is TGTGCCTGGAGTATCCGCCTAGGGGACTATGGCTACACCTTC.

V and J are TRBV27 and TRBJ1-2; D perhaps matches TRBD1 (6 bases). The CDR3 length is 14 residues. Between the trimmed V and J ends, which lost 3 bases and 1 base, there was a span of 9 bases. Looked up from germline, CDR1 is MNHEY and CDR2 is SMNVEV (reference sequence). The CDR3 DNA sequence: TGTGCCAGCAGTTTGTCAGGGGATAACTATGGCTACACCTTC. Translation: CASSLSGDNYGYTF.

On this clone itself: With a much larger clone just one base away, this may be a read error. The chain couples TRBV5-1 to TRBJ2-6, with D tentatively TRBD1 or TRBD2 (5 bases each). The CDR3 is made up of 14 amino acids. CDR1 SGHRS and CDR2 YFSETQ come from the germline V gene. CDR3 nucleotide sequence: TGCGTCAGCAGCCCGGGGACGGATGTTAACGTCCTGACTTTC. Its protein is CVSSPGTDVNVLTF.

The genes are TRBV9 and TRBJ2-7; 8 positions agree with TRBD2. Germline trimming cut 0 bases from V and 7 bases from J; bases unmatched to any gene: 12. The CDR3 covers 16 residues. CDR1 is SGDLS, CDR2 YYNGEE, per germline. CDR3 amino acids: CASSVGSTGGPWEQYF. The DNA of the CDR3 is TGTGCCAGCAGCGTAGGGTCCACGGGAGGGCCTTGGGAGCAGTACTTC.

The chain joins TRBV9 to TRBJ2-2; a possible D gene is TRBD1 (5 bases). Trimming removed 1 base from V and 3 bases from J, with 13 bases in between. This CDR3 is built from 16 residues. Germline assignment: CDR1 SGDLS and CDR2 YYNGEE. The CDR3 loop reads CASSVSDSYHTGELFF. The CDR3 DNA sequence: TGTGCCAGCAGCGTAAGTGACAGTTACCACACCGGGGAGCTGTTTTTT. The complete variable domain, with remaining parts taken from reference TRBV9 and TRBJ2-2, reads DSGVTQTPKHLITATGQRVTLRCSPRSGDLSVYWYQQSLDQGLQFLIQYYNGEERAKGNILERFSAQQFPDLHSELNLSSLELGDSALYFCASSVSDSYHTGELFFGEGSRLTVL.

J is TRBJ1-2 and V is TRBV5-4, with 10 positions matching TRBD1. CDR3 length equals 14 residues. Germline CDR1 is SGHNT and CDR2 is YYREEE (reference sequence). The V segment lost 5 bases and the J segment 6 bases; nucleotides outside the gene matches: 7. The CDR3 region is CASSSGTGDHGYTF. The CDR3 region has the DNA TGTGCCAGCAGTTCCGGGACAGGGGACCATGGCTACACCTTC.

The chain couples TRBV27 to TRBJ1-2; no clear D gene. V was cut by 5 bases and J by 0 bases, with 10 bases left in between. The CDR3 contains 14 residues. Per germline, CDR1 MNHEY and CDR2 SMNVEV (reference sequence). The CDR3 protein is CASSTQIANYGYTF. Here the CDR3 DNA reads TGTGCCAGCAGTACACAGATAGCTAACTATGGCTACACCTTC.

The chain carries TRBV28 and TRBJ1-1; 9 bases line up with TRBD1. Germline CDR1 is MDHEN and CDR2 is SYDVKM. This CDR3 has 14 residues. The V gene end was trimmed by 8 bases and the J gene end by 4 bases; junction bases not matched to a gene: 8. For the CDR3, the DNA is TGTGCCAGCGAGACAGGGGGAAGCGGCACTGAAGCTTTCTTT. It encodes CASETGGSGTEAFF. The full variable domain, with the rest looked up from reference TRBV28 and TRBJ1-1, is DVKVTQSSRYLVKRTGEKVFLECVQDMDHENMFWYRQDPGLGLRLIYFSYDVKMKEKGDIPEGYSVSREKKERFSLILESASTNQTSMYLCASETGGSGTEAFFGQGTRLTVV.

The chain has TRBV10-1 and TRBJ2-1; 7 bases agree with TRBD1. J lost 3 bases, V lost 6 bases, and 2 bases had no gene match. This CDR3 has 13 amino acids. Germline CDR1 WNHNN, CDR2 SYGVQD (reference sequence). As DNA, the CDR3 is TGCGCCAGCAGCGGGGACAGCTACAATGAGCAGTTCTTC. Its translation: CASSGDSYNEQFF.

The chain couples TRBV19 to TRBJ1-5, with TRBD1 identical over 8 bases. V lost 7 bases, J lost 2 bases, and 7 bases stayed unmatched. The germline V gene has CDR1 LNHDA and CDR2 SQIVND (reference sequence). The CDR3 contains 15 residues. The CDR3 DNA sequence: TGTGCCAGTACCGAAGACAGGGGAGGCAATCAGCCCCAGCATTTT. Translation gives CASTEDRGGNQPQHF.

The chain couples TRBV19 to TRBJ2-1, with 10 bases fitting TRBD2. This CDR3 comprises 15 residues. The germline V gene encodes CDR1 LNHDA and CDR2 SQIVND (reference sequence). The ends lost 7 bases at V and 2 bases at J; junction bases unmatched: 5. The chain's CDR3 is CASTSGRVPYNEQFF. The CDR3 DNA is TGTGCCAGTACCAGCGGGAGGGTCCCCTACAATGAGCAGTTCTTC.

This clone was found a few times. J is TRBJ1-1 and V is TRBV6-5; D not resolved. CDR1 and CDR2 (germline): MNHEY, SVGAGI. The V gene lost 6 bases and the J gene lost 5 bases, with 16 bases spanning the gap. The CDR3 loop spans 14 amino acids. CDR3 sequence: CASSYVGLGTEAFF. The CDR3 DNA is TGTGCCAGCAGCTACGTCGGTTTGGGGACTGAAGCTTTCTTT.

This clone was seen a few times. J is TRBJ2-1 and V is TRBV11-1, with a weak D call TRBD2 (6 bases). The CDR3 runs to 15 residues. V was trimmed by 2 bases and J by 2 bases, leaving 10 bases between them. Germline loops: CDR1 SGHAT, CDR2 FQDESV (reference sequence). The chain's CDR3 is CASSLWGGTYNEQFF. Written as DNA, the CDR3 is TGTGCCAGCAGCTTATGGGGCGGGACCTACAATGAGCAGTTCTTC.

The V gene is TRBV11-2, the J gene TRBJ2-7; D gene uncertain. Germline V gene sequence: CDR1 SGHAT, CDR2 FQNNGV. The CDR3 is 12 residues long. V was shortened by 5 bases and J by 6 bases, with 11 bases between the two germline ends. The CDR3 loop reads CASSLTSSEQYF. CDR3 coding DNA: TGTGCCAGCAGCCTCACGTCGTCCGAGCAGTACTTC.

This chain connects TRBV6-1 to TRBJ1-5; TRBD1 agrees at 8 bases. CDR1 is MNHNS, CDR2 SASEGT, per germline. The CDR3 loop spans 14 amino acids. Losses at the gene ends were 3 bases for V and 4 bases for J; bases not matched to a gene: 2. The CDR3 DNA follows: TGTGCCAGCAGTGATTGGACAGGGAATCAGCCCCAGCATTTT. Its translation is CASSDWTGNQPQHF.

This chain connects TRBV19 to TRBJ1-5; D is unclear. Germline V gene lookup returns CDR1 LNHDA and CDR2 SQIVND (reference sequence). The CDR3 contains 17 residues. Trimming pared 7 bases from V and 0 bases from J, leaving 19 bases between. Written as DNA, the CDR3 is TGTGCCAGTATTGGAGGGAGTTTCTCCGATAGCAATCAGCCCCAGCATTTT. This sequence encodes CASIGGSFSDSNQPQHF.